A single sample is the source of the 24 T cell receptor beta chains below, sequenced in a study of glioma-infiltrating T cells. Amplification of TCR alpha and beta CDR3 regions from RNA used iRepertoire nested multiplex PCR. TCRdb called the multiplex PCR reads again in MiXCR, with one record for every CDR3 protein. The sample yields fewer than 500,000 distinct CDR3 sequences, more than 35% seen once. The sample was glioma tissue, nonneoplastic brain tissue, or PBMCs (not recorded which). These receptors were collected from a human donor with low-grade glioma or glioblastoma, undergoing nonglioma brain surgery, or in good health (not recorded which).

The table lists this clonotype with a few counts. The chain joins TRBV4-3 to TRBJ2-7; the D gene could be TRBD1 or TRBD2 (6 bases each). Germline loops: CDR1 LGHNA, CDR2 YSLEER. The V end lost 4 bases, the J end lost 6 bases, and 22 bases lay between the germline ends. CDR3 size: 16 residues. As DNA, the CDR3 is TGCGCCAGCAGCCTAAGGGGGGCGGGATCCTTGTCCGAGCAGTACTTC. Protein: CASSLRGAGSLSEQYF.

The V and J genes are TRBV6-6 and TRBJ2-2, with 9 bases fitting TRBD2. The CDR3 loop spans 16 amino acids. Germline CDR1 is MNHNY and CDR2 is SVGAGI (reference sequence). Trimming removed 4 bases from V and 7 bases from J; junction bases left unmatched: 10. The CDR3: CASSLRLAGEGGELFF. CDR3 DNA sequence: TGTGCCAGCAGTTTACGATTAGCGGGAGAAGGCGGGGAGCTGTTTTTT.

To note about this clonotype: As the CDR3 is not closed by the conserved phenylalanine or tryptophan, this likely results from a read error. The genes are TRBV6-5 and TRBJ2-1; tentatively, D is TRBD2 (5 bases). Germline V lookup: CDR1 MNHEY, CDR2 SVGAGI. There are 13 residues in the CDR3. The CDR3 loop is CASSYSDYNEQFL. The CDR3 DNA reads as TGTGCCAGCAGTTACTCCGACTACAATGAACAGTTCCTC.

V usage is TRBV7-3 and J usage is TRBJ2-1, with D unclear. This CDR3 contains 16 residues. The V gene lost 2 bases and the J gene lost 3 bases, with 14 bases spanning the gap. In germline, CDR1 is SGHTA, CDR2 FQGTGA. The CDR3 region has the DNA TGTGCCAGCAGCTTACAGGCCAACTTGTTCTACAATGAGCAGTTCTTC. Its translation: CASSLQANLFYNEQFF.

With regard to this clonotype: A read error may explain this, as a much larger clone is one base away. The chain joins TRBV6-2 or TRBV6-3 to TRBJ2-3; D gene unclear. This CDR3 region has 16 residues. Germline V CDR1 and CDR2: MNHEY, SVGEGT. V was clipped by 6 bases and J by 0 bases, with 16 bases between them. In nucleotides, the CDR3 is TGTGCCAGCAGGGCACGATGGAGCTCTAGCACAGATACGCAGTATTTT. It is translated as CASRARWSSSTDTQYF.

Of note for this clonotype: This may arise from a read error, as a much more abundant clone is one base away. This chain uses TRBV28 with TRBJ2-3; unclear D gene. V shed 7 bases and J shed 4 bases, with 24 bases lying between them. CDR3 length: 17 amino acids. CDR1 is MDHEN, CDR2 SYDVKM, per germline. The CDR3 nucleotides read TGTGCCAGCACCTCAACTTCGCGGTATCGCAGCGCAGATACGCAGTATTTT. Translating it yields CASTSTSRYRSADTQYF.

This clonotype was observed a few times. This chain links TRBV4-1 with TRBJ1-3; D is undetermined. CDR3 length: 15 residues. V was pared by 1 base and J by 0 bases, with 7 bases between. From germline, CDR1 is MGHRA and CDR2 YSYEKL. The CDR3 region is CASSQGSFSGNTIYF. The CDR3 region has the DNA TGCGCCAGCAGCCAAGGGAGCTTCTCTGGAAACACCATATATTTT.

The chain uses TRBV6-1 and TRBJ2-1; TRBD1 agrees at 11 bases. The trim removed 5 bases at V and 7 bases at J, leaving 7 bases unmatched. This CDR3 is 15 amino acids long. Germline V lookup: CDR1 MNHNS, CDR2 SASEGT. As DNA, the CDR3 is TGTGCCAGCAGTCCTCAAGGACAGGGGGCGAATGAGCAGTTCTTC. It codes for CASSPQGQGANEQFF.

V usage is TRBV7-9 and J usage is TRBJ2-3, with TRBD1 matching over 8 bases. V trimming: 4 bases; J trimming: 5 bases; junction bases outside the gene matches: 8. Germline values: CDR1 SEHNR, CDR2 FQNEAQ (reference sequence). The CDR3 has 15 amino acids. CDR3 in amino acids: CASSSAADRVDTQYF. As DNA, the CDR3 is TGTGCCAGCAGCTCCGCTGCGGACAGGGTAGATACGCAGTATTTT.

A word on this clonotype: This may arise from a read error, as a much more abundant clone is one base away. This chain uses TRBV27 with TRBJ2-6, with D perhaps TRBD1 (5 bases). The germline V gene has CDR1 MNHEY and CDR2 SMNVEV (reference sequence). This CDR3 has 15 amino acids. CDR3 region: CASSFWGAGANFLTF. As DNA, the CDR3 is TGTGCCAGCAGTTTTTGGGGCGCTGGGGCCAACTTCCTGACTTTC.

With regard to this clonotype: This sequence may be a read error, since a much larger clone differs from it by one base. The chain combines TRBV6-5 with TRBJ1-5; D is unresolved. Germline assignment: CDR1 MNHEY and CDR2 SVGAGI. The CDR3 runs 17 residues. The CDR3 spells CARSLRVGGISNQPQHF. The CDR3 nucleotides read TGTGCCAGAAGTTTACGGGTAGGAGGTATCAGCAATCAGCCCCAGCATTTT.

This clonotype was seen ten or more times. The rearrangement links TRBV6-1 to TRBJ2-2; TRBD1 aligns across 9 bases. Germline CDR1 and CDR2: MNHNS and SASEGT. The CDR3 sequence is 15 residues long. After removal of 5 bases from V and 3 bases from J, the junction contained 4 bases not matched to a gene. CDR3 DNA sequence: TGTGCCAGCAGTTGGGGACAGGGCGACACCGGGGAGCTGTTTTTT. Its translation is CASSWGQGDTGELFF.

Concerning this clonotype: A single base separates this from a much larger clone, so it may be a read error. The chain carries TRBV6-2 or TRBV6-3 and TRBJ2-5; D might be TRBD1 (5 bases). CDR1 and CDR2 from the germline V gene are MNHEY and SVGEGT. The CDR3 covers 14 residues. CDR3 sequence: CTSRETIRRETQYF. The CDR3, as DNA: TGTACCAGCAGGGAAACGATCAGAAGGGAGACCCAGTACTTC.

This clonotype was observed many times. This chain uses TRBV28 with TRBJ2-3, with 7 bases that match TRBD1. Germline CDR1 is MDHEN and CDR2 is SYDVKM. Trimming at V came to 6 bases and at J to 6 bases, leaving 6 bases not matched to a gene. This CDR3 is 13 amino acids long. The CDR3 sequence: CASSPTGLDTQYF. The DNA of the CDR3 is TGTGCCAGCAGCCCGACAGGGTTGGATACGCAGTATTTT.

On this clonotype itself: One base away lies a much larger clone, so this may be a sequencing read error. The V call is TRBV27, the J call TRBJ2-1; D perhaps matches TRBD1 (5 bases). Germline CDR1 is MNHEY and CDR2 is SMNVEV (reference sequence). This CDR3 has 16 residues. The V end was cut by 4 bases, the J end by 11 bases, with 24 bases between. The CDR3 loop is CASSYVGFGAFNKQFF. In DNA, the CDR3 is TGTGCCAGCAGTTACGTAGGGTTTGGGGCTTTTAATAAGCAGTTCTTC.

This clonotype was detected only a few times. The V gene is TRBV7-9, the J gene TRBJ2-1, with 8 bases fitting TRBD2. Unmatched junction bases numbered 6, after V lost 0 bases and J lost 8 bases. CDR3 length: 15 amino acids. Germline V gives CDR1 SEHNR, CDR2 FQNEAQ (reference sequence). CDR3 DNA: TGTGCCAGCAGCTTAGCGTGGACTAGCTGGGATGAGCAGTTCTTC. This gives the protein CASSLAWTSWDEQFF.

This clonotype was detected many times. The chain combines TRBV27 with TRBJ2-7; no firm D call. Germline CDR1 MNHEY, CDR2 SMNVEV (reference sequence). The CDR3 length is 15 residues. Trimming left V 2 bases short and J 3 bases short, with 14 bases between. CDR3 coding DNA: TGTGCCAGCAGTTTACTGGCGAGTAACTACTACGAGCAGTACTTC. Translating gives CASSLLASNYYEQYF.

This clonotype turned up a few times. J is TRBJ1-2 and V is TRBV28; no definite D call. The CDR3 is 16 residues long. The ends were cut back, 6 bases at V and 4 bases at J, with 21 bases in the middle. Looked up from germline, CDR1 is MDHEN and CDR2 is SYDVKM. CDR3 protein: CASRPSLANGLYGYTF. CDR3 nucleotide sequence: TGTGCCAGCAGACCATCTTTAGCAAACGGACTCTATGGCTACACCTTC.

This chain joins TRBV20-1 and TRBJ2-1; 10 bases map to TRBD1. Trimming removed 1 base from V and 8 bases from J; junction bases left unmatched: 11. This CDR3 is 16 amino acids long. Germline V lookup: CDR1 DFQATT, CDR2 SNEGSKA (reference sequence). The CDR3 sequence is CSARALDRGIIDEQFF. The CDR3 DNA reads as TGCAGTGCTAGAGCCCTGGACAGGGGGATTATCGATGAGCAGTTCTTC.

The chain couples TRBV7-9 to TRBJ1-1; D is perhaps TRBD1 (5 bases). V was pared by 2 bases and J by 3 bases, with 10 bases between. This CDR3 contains 14 residues. From germline, CDR1 is SEHNR and CDR2 FQNEAQ (reference sequence). The CDR3 reads CASSLTAGDTEAFF. In DNA, the CDR3 is TGTGCCAGCAGCTTAACGGCGGGGGACACTGAAGCTTTCTTT. Drawing the rest from reference TRBV7-9 and TRBJ1-1, the complete variable domain is DTGVSQNPRHKITKRGQNVTFRCDPISEHNRLYWYRQTLGQGPEFLTYFQNEAQLEKSRLLSDRFSAERPKGSFSTLEIQRTEQGDSAMYLCASSLTAGDTEAFFGQGTRLTVV.

With regard to this clonotype: This may arise from a read error, as a much more abundant clone is one base away. J is TRBJ2-1 and V is TRBV20-1; the D call may be TRBD1 or TRBD2 (6 bases each). Germline assignment: CDR1 DFQATT and CDR2 SNEGSKA (reference sequence). This CDR3 contains 19 residues. CDR3 protein: CSARGRGWGAQSSYSEQFF. In DNA form, the CDR3 reads TGCAGTGCTAGAGGTCGAGGGTGGGGGGCCCAGAGCTCCTACAGTGAGCAGTTCTTC.

To note about this clonotype: The CDR3 ends on some other residue instead of the conserved phenylalanine or tryptophan, so this is likely a read error. This chain links TRBV20-1 with TRBJ1-1; no clear D gene. The length of the CDR3 is 12 residues. V was clipped by 0 bases and J by 5 bases, with 7 bases between them. The germline CDR1 and CDR2 sequences are DFQATT and SNEGSKA (reference sequence). This CDR3 is CSARDARTEAFL. The CDR3 DNA reads as TGCAGTGCTAGAGATGCCCGGACTGAAGCTTTCTTA.

The genes are TRBV27 and TRBJ2-1, with 9 bases aligning to TRBD1. Per germline, CDR1 MNHEY and CDR2 SMNVEV (reference sequence). Trimming took 8 bases from V and 1 from J; bases not matched to a gene: 6. CDR3 length equals 15 residues. The CDR3 is CASGRGTGSYNEQFF. The CDR3 bases are TGTGCCAGCGGACGCGGGACAGGGTCCTACAATGAGCAGTTCTTC.

The sample holds one count of this clonotype. V gene TRBV5-1 combines with J gene TRBJ2-1, with 10 bases aligning to TRBD2. CDR3 length equals 17 residues. V lost 0 bases, J lost 5 bases, and 8 bases stayed unmatched. CDR1 and CDR2 from the germline V gene are SGHRS and YFSETQ. CDR3 amino acids: CASSLVVAGGGDNEQFF. The CDR3 DNA reads TGCGCCAGCAGCTTGGTGGTAGCGGGAGGAGGGGACAATGAGCAGTTCTTC.